These 7 T cell receptor beta chains came from one sample sequenced in a study of human T cells and chemical hapten exposure. TCRdb re-derived calls from the RACE reads in MiXCR, one entry per CDR3 protein. The profile shows around 120,000 distinct CDR3 sequences, less than 15% of them singletons. Regarding time point: pre-sensitization, week 0. Treatment: therapeutic diphenylcyclopropenone sensitization with weekly scalp DPC. The specimen was whole blood, collected in connection with sensitization to the hapten diphenylcyclopropenone (DPC). These TCRs come from a woman aged 18-30 years with alopecia areata. Some clones in this sample may be carry-over from other donors' samples.

The V and J genes are TRBV5-5 and TRBJ2-7, with D perhaps TRBD1 (6 bases). The CDR3 sequence is 15 residues long. From germline, CDR1 is SGHKS and CDR2 YYEKEE (reference sequence). V lost 0 bases and J lost 12, with 22 bases in between. The CDR3: CASSLAVGGSYETYF. CDR3 in DNA: TGTGCCAGCAGCTTGGCCGTAGGGGGTTCCTACGAGACGTACTTC.

The chain uses TRBV6-2 or TRBV6-3 and TRBJ2-7; D ambiguous. Germline V gene data show CDR1 as MNHEY and CDR2 as SVGEGT. Deletions cut 4 bases from V and 0 bases from J, with 10 bases between. This CDR3 region has 14 residues. DNA of the CDR3: TGTGCCAGCAGTTCCGGCATAACCTCCTACGAGCAGTACTTC. It encodes CASSSGITSYEQYF.

In this sample, this clonotype turned up a few times. The chain uses TRBV29-1 and TRBJ2-7; D perhaps matches TRBD1 (7 bases). This CDR3 has 13 amino acids. CDR1 SQVTM and CDR2 ANQGSEA come from the germline V gene. V gave up 6 bases and J gave up 6 bases, with 18 bases separating them. CDR3 sequence (DNA): TGCAGCGTGGCGACAGGGAGGAAGGGCGAGCAGTACTTC. Translated, it gives CSVATGRKGEQYF.

This clonotype showed up just a few times. V is TRBV7-6 and J is TRBJ2-5, with TRBD1 identical over 9 bases. CDR3 length equals 16 residues. The germline CDR1 and CDR2 sequences are SGHVS and FNYEAQ. V gave up 6 bases and J gave up 4 bases; unmatched junction bases: 12. The CDR3 spells CASRERDRALGETQYF. DNA for the CDR3: TGTGCCAGCAGGGAGAGGGACAGGGCATTGGGAGAGACCCAGTACTTC.

There are a few counts of this clonotype. The rearrangement links TRBV10-3 to TRBJ2-3, with D unresolved. The CDR3 loop spans 13 amino acids. The V end was cut by 10 bases, the J end by 0 bases, with 11 bases between. Germline loops: CDR1 ENHRY, CDR2 SYGVKD. CDR3: CATGTASTDTQYF. DNA for the CDR3: TGTGCCACTGGTACCGCTAGCACAGATACGCAGTATTTT.

This clonotype was seen repeatedly, ten times or more. The chain uses TRBV7-2 and TRBJ2-1, with D possibly being TRBD1 or TRBD2 (5 bases each). With 1 base removed from V and 9 bases from J, the gap between germline ends came to 16 bases. The CDR3 contains 15 residues. Germline V gene sequence: CDR1 SGHTA, CDR2 FQGNSA. The CDR3 bases are TGTGCCAGCAGCTTAGTTAGGGCGGACGGGGCTGAGCAGTTCTTC. It is translated as CASSLVRADGAEQFF.

This clonotype was observed a handful of times. The chain links TRBV28 to TRBJ2-5, with 9 bases that match TRBD2. The junction had 9 bases not matched to a gene; V was cut back by 5 bases and J by 5 bases. The CDR3 spans 15 residues. Germline lookup yields CDR1 MDHEN and CDR2 SYDVKM. The CDR3 nucleotides are TGTGCCAGCAGTAGCGGGGGGCCAGGGTATGAGACCCAGTACTTC. Residues: CASSSGGPGYETQYF. The complete variable domain, with remaining parts taken from reference TRBV28 and TRBJ2-5, reads DVKVTQSSRYLVKRTGEKVFLECVQDMDHENMFWYRQDPGLGLRLIYFSYDVKMKEKGDIPEGYSVSREKKERFSLILESASTNQTSMYLCASSSGGPGYETQYFGPGTRLLVL.